The sequence of this TCR beta chain was determined in a study of shared clonotypes between healthy human individuals. Study context: CD4 naive and CD4 memory each took three plates per donor, while CD8 naive took two and CD8 memory one.

The CDR3 runs to 17 residues. The V and J ends lost 5 bases and 3 bases, in that order; junction bases with no gene match: 9. CDR1 is MDHEN, CDR2 SYDVKM, per germline. In the original workflow: ImmunoSEQ only sent back junction sequences with no quality scores, so filtering was done differently. This table comes from immunoSEQ multiplex PCR, and its TCRdb copy is limited to in-frame clones, with some not included. V and J calls and clone size are those listed in that table; D and trimming were worked out from the DNA. The sample shows about 2 million clones, about 95% of them seen only once. The study, taken as a whole, reports: Estimated richness values were generally larger in naive subsets than in memory subsets. Several donors shared 5% to 5.5% of their naive CD4 clonotypes.

Naive CD8 cells lacked CD45RO and underwent positive selection for CCR7, leaving out terminally differentiated effector memory CD45RA+ cells. Regarding this clone: Its antigen remains unidentified.

This clonotype originated in a man aged 18-30 years in good health. The chain carries TRBV28 and TRBJ2-1; 11 bases align to TRBD2. The sequenced sample consisted of naive CD8+ T cells sorted from blood. CDR3 nucleotides: TGTGCCAGCAGTACCTACTACGGGACTAGCGGCTACAATGAGCAGTTCTTC. Translation: CASSTYYGTSGYNEQFF.